This TCR beta chain was observed in a study of shared clonotypes between healthy human individuals. On the study more broadly: Per donor, CD8 memory used one plate, CD8 naive used two, CD4 memory used three and CD4 naive used three.

CD8 cells classed as naive were CD45RO-negative and positively selected for CCR7, excluding terminally differentiated effector memory CD45RA+ cells. Study-wide points: Few donors restricted represented genetic and exposure-history diversity. Sharing across four donors was seen in 4.5% to 6.5% of naive CD4 clonotypes.

In the original processing: Junction-only sequences produced by ImmunoSEQ had no quality scores, so filtering differed. Generated by immunoSEQ multiplex PCR, the TCRdb table keeps only in-frame clones and is missing some. V and J calls and clone size are given by that table; D and trimming were obtained from the DNA. Of 2 million or so clones in the sample, about 94% were seen once. As to this clone: Its antigen is undetermined.

The material sequenced was naive CD8+ T cells sorted from blood. This receptor was identified in a man younger than 30 in good health.

The CDR3 bases are TGCGCCAGCAGTGAGTCCGGACGGGCTGGCGAGACCCAGTACTTC. This encodes CASSESGRAGETQYF. V usage is TRBV10-1 and J usage is TRBJ2-5, with unresolved D. The CDR3 has 15 amino acids. In germline, CDR1 is WNHNN, CDR2 SYGVQD (reference sequence). The V gene lost 0 bases and the J gene lost 5 bases, with 13 bases spanning the gap.